Below, 12 T cell receptor beta chains from the same sample are listed, as sequenced in a study of cytomegalovirus exposure and HLA in healthy donors. This PCR relied on a set of 60 Vbeta primers and 13 Jbeta primers. Profiled with immunoSEQ multiplex PCR; TCRdb holds only in-frame clones, not every one. The data hold 150,000 to 200,000 clones, with 70% to 90% observed a single time. Source material: PBMCs. Receptors originate from a man between 18 and 35 years old in good health and CMV-seropositive.

This clone was seen only once. CDR3 sequence reads: CASSVGSGAHNEQFF. CDR3 sequence (DNA): TGTGCCAGCAGCGTGGGTAGCGGGGCTCACAATGAGCAGTTCTTC. The chain carries TRBV9 and TRBJ2-1, with 8 bases identical to TRBD2. CDR3 length equals 15 residues. The germline CDR1 and CDR2 sequences are SGDLS and YYNGEE. V gave up 2 bases and J gave up 5 bases; unmatched junction bases: 6.

This clone has more than one count but fewer than ten. The chain employs TRBV10-3 and TRBJ2-1; TRBD2 matches at 8 bases. The CDR3 contains 15 residues. CDR1 is ENHRY, CDR2 SYGVKD, per germline. V dropped 0 bases and J dropped 3; count of bases not matched to a gene: 1. CDR3 residues: CAISESSGDYNEQFF. Here the CDR3 DNA reads TGTGCCATCAGTGAGTCTAGCGGGGACTACAATGAGCAGTTCTTC.

The chain combines TRBV4-1 with TRBJ2-7, with 7 positions matching TRBD2. The V gene end was trimmed by 0 bases and the J gene end by 3 bases; junction bases not matched to a gene: 8. CDR1 MGHRA and CDR2 YSYEKL come from the germline V gene. The CDR3 loop spans 16 amino acids. The chain's CDR3 is CASSQESQGGGYEQYF. The CDR3 DNA follows: TGCGCCAGCAGCCAAGAGTCCCAGGGCGGGGGCTACGAGCAGTACTTC.

V gene TRBV11-2 combines with J gene TRBJ2-1; 8 nucleotides match TRBD2. Per the germline V gene, CDR1 is SGHAT and CDR2 is FQNNGV. The CDR3 is 17 amino acids. Trimming at V came to 5 bases and at J to 0 bases, leaving 9 bases not matched to a gene. The CDR3 reads CASSASGGPSSYNEQFF. CDR3 sequence (DNA): TGTGCCAGCAGCGCGAGCGGGGGCCCCAGCTCCTACAATGAGCAGTTCTTC.

This chain joins TRBV27 and TRBJ1-5, with 7 bases aligning to TRBD1. CDR1 is MNHEY, CDR2 SMNVEV, per germline (reference sequence). V shed 8 bases and J 1 base; nucleotides not matched to a gene: 11. CDR3 length equals 16 residues. The CDR3 DNA sequence: TGTGCCAGCGGCTACCCGGGACAGTTGAGCAATCAGCCCCAGCATTTT. This encodes CASGYPGQLSNQPQHF.

V is TRBV6-1 and J is TRBJ1-5, with 9 bases aligning to TRBD1. CDR3 length: 15 residues. The germline V gene encodes CDR1 MNHNS and CDR2 SASEGT. The V gene end was trimmed by 2 bases and the J gene end by 5 bases; junction bases not matched to a gene: 4. CDR3 sequence reads: CASSEKGQGHQPQHF. For the CDR3, the DNA is TGTGCCAGCAGTGAAAAGGGACAGGGACATCAGCCCCAGCATTTT.

The rearrangement joins TRBV19 to TRBJ2-1; 11 bases agree with TRBD2. From germline, CDR1 is LNHDA and CDR2 SQIVND (reference sequence). The CDR3 spans 16 residues. V dropped 1 base and J dropped 7; count of bases not matched to a gene: 6. In DNA, the CDR3 is TGTGCCAGTAGTATAGGGCTAGCGGGGGGTAGTAATGAGCAGTTCTTC. It yields the protein CASSIGLAGGSNEQFF. The variable domain in full, with the rest retrieved from reference TRBV19 and TRBJ2-1, is DGGITQSPKYLFRKEGQNVTLSCEQNLNHDAMYWYRQDPGQGLRLIYYSQIVNDFQKGDIAEGYSVSREKKESFPLTVTSAQKNPTAFYLCASSIGLAGGSNEQFFGPGTRLTVL.

This chain connects TRBV11-3 to TRBJ2-2, with 11 nucleotides matching TRBD1. Germline assignment: CDR1 SGHNT and CDR2 YENEEA. The CDR3 runs to 16 residues. V lost 5 bases, J lost 5 bases, and 7 bases stayed unmatched. The chain's CDR3 is CASSRTGTGGTGELFF. CDR3 in DNA: TGTGCCAGCAGCCGGACCGGGACAGGGGGAACCGGGGAGCTGTTTTTT.

The CDR3 nucleotides are TGTGCCAGCAGTTCTACTAGCGGCGCCTACAATGAGCAGTTCTTC. This encodes CASSSTSGAYNEQFF. This chain joins TRBV6-5 and TRBJ2-1; 8 bases fit TRBD2. Germline CDR1 reads MNHEY; CDR2 reads SVGAGI. Germline trimming cut 4 bases from V and 2 bases from J; bases unmatched to any gene: 4. The CDR3 has 15 amino acids.

CDR3 nucleotide sequence: TGTGCCAGCAGCTTTCCTACTAGCGGGGACACAGATACGCAGTATTTT. Its translation is CASSFPTSGDTDTQYF. The chain is built from TRBV7-9 and TRBJ2-3; 10 bases agree with TRBD2. J gave up 2 bases and V 3 bases, and 5 bases lay outside the gene matches. Germline-derived CDR1 and CDR2 are SEHNR and FQNEAQ (reference sequence). The CDR3 has 16 amino acids. Full variable domain (missing parts from reference TRBV7-9 and TRBJ2-3): DTGVSQNPRHKITKRGQNVTFRCDPISEHNRLYWYRQTLGQGPEFLTYFQNEAQLEKSRLLSDRFSAERPKGSFSTLEIQRTEQGDSAMYLCASSFPTSGDTDTQYFGPGTRLTVL.

The J gene is TRBJ1-2, the V gene TRBV4-3; D remains ambiguous. This CDR3 has 12 amino acids. Germline V gives CDR1 LGHNA, CDR2 YSLEER. Between the trimmed V and J ends, which lost 0 bases and 7 bases, there was a span of 6 bases. CDR3 nucleotide sequence: TGCGCCAGCAGCCAAGATGGGCTTGGCTACACCTTC. Protein: CASSQDGLGYTF.

The sample holds one count of this clone. The chain carries TRBV5-1 and TRBJ2-2, with TRBD1 identical over 7 bases. The germline V gene encodes CDR1 SGHRS and CDR2 YFSETQ. Trimming removed 0 bases from V and 5 bases from J; junction bases left unmatched: 4. CDR3 length: 15 residues. CDR3: CASSLGRGRTGELFF. CDR3 bases: TGCGCCAGCAGCTTGGGTAGGGGGCGGACCGGGGAGCTGTTTTTT.